This T cell receptor beta chain comes out of a study of T-cell reconstitution after alpha-beta-depleted transplantation in children. Library preparation (for TCRbeta) was performed with unique molecular identifiers. In TCRdb, the PCR reads were re-called with MiXCR into one record per CDR3 protein. The sample records around 240,000 distinct CDR3 sequences, 7.5% to 10% being singletons. Looked up from germline, CDR1 is SNHLY and CDR2 is FYNNEI. The CDR3 has 13 residues. V was trimmed by 7 bases and J by 1 base, leaving 11 bases between them. This clonotype was found a few times. Sequenced material: PBMCs from the stem cell graft donor, taken from the stem cell graft. This TCR was recovered from a human donor who donated a stem cell graft to a child with SCID. V usage is TRBV2 and J usage is TRBJ2-7; D may be TRBD1 (6 bases). The DNA of the CDR3 is TGTGCCAGCACACGGGACATTTCCTACGAGCAGTACTTC. Its protein product is CASTRDISYEQYF.